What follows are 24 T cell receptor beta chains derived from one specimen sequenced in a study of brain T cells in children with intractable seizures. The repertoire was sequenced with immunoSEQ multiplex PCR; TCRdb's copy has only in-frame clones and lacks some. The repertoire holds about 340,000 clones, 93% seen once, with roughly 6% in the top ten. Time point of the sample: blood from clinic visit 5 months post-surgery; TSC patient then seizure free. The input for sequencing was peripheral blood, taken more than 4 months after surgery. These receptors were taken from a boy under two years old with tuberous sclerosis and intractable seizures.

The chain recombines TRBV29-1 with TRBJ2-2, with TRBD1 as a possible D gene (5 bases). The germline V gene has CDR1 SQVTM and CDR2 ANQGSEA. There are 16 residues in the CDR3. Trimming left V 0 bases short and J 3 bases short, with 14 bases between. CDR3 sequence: CSVEEQGRFDTGELFF. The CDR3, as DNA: TGCAGCGTTGAAGAGCAGGGTCGGTTCGACACCGGGGAGCTGTTTTTT.

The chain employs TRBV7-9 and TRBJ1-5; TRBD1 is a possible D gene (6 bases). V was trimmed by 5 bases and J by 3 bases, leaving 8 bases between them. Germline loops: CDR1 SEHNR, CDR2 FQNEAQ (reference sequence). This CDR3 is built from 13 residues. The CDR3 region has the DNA TGTGCCAGCAGCGGGGGGGCCAATCAGCCCCAGCATTTT. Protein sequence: CASSGGANQPQHF.

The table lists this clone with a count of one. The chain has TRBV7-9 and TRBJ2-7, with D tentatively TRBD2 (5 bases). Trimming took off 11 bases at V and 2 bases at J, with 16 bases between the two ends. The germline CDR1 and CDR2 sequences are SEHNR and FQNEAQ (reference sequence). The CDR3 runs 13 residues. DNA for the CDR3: TGTGCCGGCGAGGGTGATTCCCCCTACGAGCAGTACTTC. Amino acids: CAGEGDSPYEQYF. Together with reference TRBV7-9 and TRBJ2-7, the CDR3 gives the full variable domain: DTGVSQNPRHKITKRGQNVTFRCDPISEHNRLYWYRQTLGQGPEFLTYFQNEAQLEKSRLLSDRFSAERPKGSFSTLEIQRTEQGDSAMYLCAGEGDSPYEQYFGPGTRLTVT.

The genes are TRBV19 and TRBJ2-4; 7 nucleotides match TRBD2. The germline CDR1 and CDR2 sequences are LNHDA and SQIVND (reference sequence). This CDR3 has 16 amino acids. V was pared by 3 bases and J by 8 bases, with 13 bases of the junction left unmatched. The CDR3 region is CASSIGEFGGRDIQYF. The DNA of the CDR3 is TGTGCCAGTAGTATTGGGGAGTTTGGGGGGAGGGACATTCAGTACTTC. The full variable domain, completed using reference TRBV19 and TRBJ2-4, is DGGITQSPKYLFRKEGQNVTLSCEQNLNHDAMYWYRQDPGQGLRLIYYSQIVNDFQKGDIAEGYSVSREKKESFPLTVTSAQKNPTAFYLCASSIGEFGGRDIQYFGAGTRLSVL.

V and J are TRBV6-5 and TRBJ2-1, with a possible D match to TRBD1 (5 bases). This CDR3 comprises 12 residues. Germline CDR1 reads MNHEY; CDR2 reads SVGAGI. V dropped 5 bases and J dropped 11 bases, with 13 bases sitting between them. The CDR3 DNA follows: TGTGCCAGCAGTCAGGGAAATAGGCAGCAGTTCTTC. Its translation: CASSQGNRQQFF.

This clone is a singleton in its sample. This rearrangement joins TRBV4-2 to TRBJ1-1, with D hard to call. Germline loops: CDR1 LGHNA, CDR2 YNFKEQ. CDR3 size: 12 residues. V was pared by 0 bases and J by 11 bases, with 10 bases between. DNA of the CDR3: TGTGCCAGCAGCCAAGACCTTCGCGTGGCTTTCTTT. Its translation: CASSQDLRVAFF.

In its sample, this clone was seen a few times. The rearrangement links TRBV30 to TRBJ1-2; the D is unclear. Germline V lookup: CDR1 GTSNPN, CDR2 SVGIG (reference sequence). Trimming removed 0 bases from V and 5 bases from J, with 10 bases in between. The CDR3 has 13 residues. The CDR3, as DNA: TGTGCCTGGAGTGTACCGGGTTTTTATGGCTACACCTTC. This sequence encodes CAWSVPGFYGYTF.

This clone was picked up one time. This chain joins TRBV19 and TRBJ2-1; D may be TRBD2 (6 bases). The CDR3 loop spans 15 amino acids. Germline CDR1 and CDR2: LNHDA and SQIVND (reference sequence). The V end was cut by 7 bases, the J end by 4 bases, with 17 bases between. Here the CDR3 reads CASTLVASEYNEQFF. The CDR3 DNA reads TGTGCCAGTACATTGGTGGCTAGCGAGTACAATGAGCAGTTCTTC.

The CDR3 sequence: CASSWQAKNTEAFF. The DNA for the CDR3 is TGTGCCAGCAGCTGGCAGGCTAAGAACACTGAAGCTTTCTTT. The chain uses TRBV7-8 and TRBJ1-1; the D is unclear. Per germline, CDR1 SGHVS and CDR2 FQNEAQ. The CDR3 extends over 14 amino acids. V gave up 4 bases and J gave up 1 base, with 10 bases separating them.

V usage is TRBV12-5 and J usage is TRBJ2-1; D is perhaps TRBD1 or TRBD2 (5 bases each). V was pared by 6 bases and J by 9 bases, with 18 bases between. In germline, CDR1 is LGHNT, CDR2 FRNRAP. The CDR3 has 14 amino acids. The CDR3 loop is CASGRQGSGSEQFF. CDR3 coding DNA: TGTGCTAGTGGCCGCCAGGGTTCTGGGAGTGAGCAGTTCTTC.

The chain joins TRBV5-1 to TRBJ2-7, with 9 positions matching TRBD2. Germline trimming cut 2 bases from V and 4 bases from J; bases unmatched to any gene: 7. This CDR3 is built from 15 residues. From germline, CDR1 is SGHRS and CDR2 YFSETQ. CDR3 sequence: CASSFRSGSEYEQYF. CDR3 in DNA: TGCGCCAGCAGCTTTCGTAGCGGGAGTGAGTACGAGCAGTACTTC.

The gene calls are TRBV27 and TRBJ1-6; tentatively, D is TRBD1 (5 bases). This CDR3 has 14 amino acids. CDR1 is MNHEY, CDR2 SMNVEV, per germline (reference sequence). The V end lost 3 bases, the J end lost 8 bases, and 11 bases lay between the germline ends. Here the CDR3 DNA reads TGTGCCAGCAGTTTGGGGCTGCTCCATTCACCCCTCCACTTT. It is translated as CASSLGLLHSPLHF.

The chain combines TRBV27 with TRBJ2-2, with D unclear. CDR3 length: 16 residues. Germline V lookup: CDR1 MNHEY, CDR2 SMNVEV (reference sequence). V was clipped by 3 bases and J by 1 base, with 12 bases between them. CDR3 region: CASSFNVGWNTGELFF. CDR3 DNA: TGTGCCAGCAGTTTTAATGTCGGGTGGAACACCGGGGAGCTGTTTTTT.

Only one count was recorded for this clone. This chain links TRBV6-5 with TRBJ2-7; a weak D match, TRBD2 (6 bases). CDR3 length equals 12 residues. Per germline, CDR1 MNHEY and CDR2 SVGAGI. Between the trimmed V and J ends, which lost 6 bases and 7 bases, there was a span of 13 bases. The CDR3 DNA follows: TGTGCCAGCAGCGCGGGGACCGTTGAGCAGTACTTC. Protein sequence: CASSAGTVEQYF.

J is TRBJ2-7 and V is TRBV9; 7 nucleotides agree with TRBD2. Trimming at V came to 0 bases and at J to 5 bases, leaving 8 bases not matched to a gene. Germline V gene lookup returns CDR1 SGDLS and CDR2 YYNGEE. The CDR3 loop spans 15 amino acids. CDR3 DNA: TGTGCCAGCAGCGTAGGAAGGACTAGTGGCGACGAGCAGTACTTC. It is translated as CASSVGRTSGDEQYF. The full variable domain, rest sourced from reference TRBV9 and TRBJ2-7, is DSGVTQTPKHLITATGQRVTLRCSPRSGDLSVYWYQQSLDQGLQFLIQYYNGEERAKGNILERFSAQQFPDLHSELNLSSLELGDSALYFCASSVGRTSGDEQYFGPGTRLTVT.

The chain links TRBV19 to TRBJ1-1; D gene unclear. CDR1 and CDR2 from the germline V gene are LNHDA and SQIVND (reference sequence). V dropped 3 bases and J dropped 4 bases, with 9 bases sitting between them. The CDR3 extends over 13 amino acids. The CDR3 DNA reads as TGTGCCAGTAGTATGAGTCAAGCCACTGAAGCTTTCTTT. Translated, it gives CASSMSQATEAFF.

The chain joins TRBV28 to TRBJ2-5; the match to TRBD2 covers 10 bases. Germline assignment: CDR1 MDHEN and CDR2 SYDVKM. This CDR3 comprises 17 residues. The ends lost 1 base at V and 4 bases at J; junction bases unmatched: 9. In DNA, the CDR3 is TGTGCCAGCAGTTTATTGGTCCTAGCGGGAGAAGGAGAGACCCAGTACTTC. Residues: CASSLLVLAGEGETQYF.

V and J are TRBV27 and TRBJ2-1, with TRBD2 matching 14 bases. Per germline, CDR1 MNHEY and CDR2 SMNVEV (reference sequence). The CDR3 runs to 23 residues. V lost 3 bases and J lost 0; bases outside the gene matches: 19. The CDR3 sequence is CASSLWVPPPRLAGGTSYNEQFF. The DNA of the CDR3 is TGTGCCAGCAGTTTGTGGGTGCCTCCCCCCAGACTAGCGGGGGGGACCTCCTACAATGAGCAGTTCTTC.

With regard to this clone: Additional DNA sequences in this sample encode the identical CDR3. CDR3 amino acids: CASSQASGNTIYF. In nucleotides, the CDR3 is TGTGCCAGCAGCCAAGCCTCTGGAAACACCATATATTTT. This rearrangement joins TRBV3-1 (or the pseudogene TRBV3-2) to TRBJ1-3; D remains ambiguous. CDR1 and CDR2 from the germline V gene are LGHDT and YNNKEL (reference sequence). V lost 1 base and J 0 bases, leaving 1 base between the germline ends. This CDR3 spans 13 amino acids.

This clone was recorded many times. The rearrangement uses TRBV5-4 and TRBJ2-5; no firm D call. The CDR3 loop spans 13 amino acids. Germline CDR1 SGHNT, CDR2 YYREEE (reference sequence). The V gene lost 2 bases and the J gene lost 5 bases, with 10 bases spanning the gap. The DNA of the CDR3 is TGTGCCAGCAGCTTCCCCAATCTCGAGACCCAGTACTTC. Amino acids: CASSFPNLETQYF.

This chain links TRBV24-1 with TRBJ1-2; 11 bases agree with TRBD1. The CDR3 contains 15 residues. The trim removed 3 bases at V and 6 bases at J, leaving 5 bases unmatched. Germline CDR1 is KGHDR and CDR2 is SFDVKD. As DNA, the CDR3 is TGTGCCACCAGTGATCTCGGACAGGGGGCGGATGGCTACACCTTC. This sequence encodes CATSDLGQGADGYTF.

The CDR3 nucleotides are TGTGCCAGCAGCGTCGGGCGGGAGGGCCTCGGCGAGCAGTACTTC. It codes for CASSVGREGLGEQYF. The gene calls are TRBV9 and TRBJ2-7; 9 nucleotides align to TRBD2. Trimming cost V 2 bases and J 6 bases; bases outside gene matches: 9. The CDR3 consists of 15 residues. Germline V gene data show CDR1 as SGDLS and CDR2 as YYNGEE. Complete variable domain (other parts from reference TRBV9 and TRBJ2-7): DSGVTQTPKHLITATGQRVTLRCSPRSGDLSVYWYQQSLDQGLQFLIQYYNGEERAKGNILERFSAQQFPDLHSELNLSSLELGDSALYFCASSVGREGLGEQYFGPGTRLTVT.

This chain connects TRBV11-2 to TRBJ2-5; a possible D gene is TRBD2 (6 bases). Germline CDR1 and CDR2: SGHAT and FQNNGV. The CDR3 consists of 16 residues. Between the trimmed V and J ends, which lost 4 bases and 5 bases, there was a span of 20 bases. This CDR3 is CASSWEAVGVGETQYF. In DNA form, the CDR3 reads TGTGCCAGCAGCTGGGAGGCGGTTGGGGTCGGGGAGACCCAGTACTTC.

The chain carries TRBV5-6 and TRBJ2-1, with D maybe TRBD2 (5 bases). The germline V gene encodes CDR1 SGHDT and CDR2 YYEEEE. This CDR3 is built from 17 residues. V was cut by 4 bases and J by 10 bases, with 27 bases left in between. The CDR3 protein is CASSLRFSSEVELEQFF. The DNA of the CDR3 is TGTGCCAGCAGCCTCAGATTCAGTAGCGAGGTTGAGTTAGAGCAGTTCTTC.